These 30 T cell receptor beta chains came from one sample sequenced in a study of breast tumors, draining lymph nodes, adjacent tissues. Samples came from axillary lymph nodes draining the breast cancer. TCRdb fed the multiplex PCR reads into MiXCR, producing one record per CDR3 protein. Here the sample spans under 150,000 distinct CDR3 sequences, 15% to 20% being singletons. The sequenced sample was axillary lymph node tissue. Receptor source: a female donor with breast cancer. Some clones in this sample may be carry-over from other donors' samples.

This clonotype showed up just once. A read error may explain this, as a much larger clone is one base away. The V and J genes are TRBV12-3 or TRBV12-4 and TRBJ2-1; D is perhaps TRBD1 (6 bases). This CDR3 spans 16 amino acids. Trimming took 3 bases from V and 5 from J, leaving 17 bases between them. The CDR3 coding sequence is TGTGCCAGCAGTTTCACAGGACAGATAATTAACAATGAGCAGTTCTTC. Protein sequence: CASSFTGQIINNEQFF.

There are many counts of this clonotype. CDR3 sequence reads: CASSLRLGLAEYEQYF. In DNA, the CDR3 is TGTGCCAGCAGCTTACGCCTGGGACTAGCGGAGTACGAGCAGTACTTC. The J gene is TRBJ2-7, the V gene TRBV11-2, with TRBD2 matching over 11 bases. Germline assignment: CDR1 SGHAT and CDR2 FQNNGV. V gave up 2 bases and J gave up 4 bases; unmatched junction bases: 7. The CDR3 runs 16 residues.

This clonotype occurred many times. This rearrangement joins TRBV5-1 to TRBJ2-3; D ambiguous. V shed 5 bases and J shed 5 bases, with 18 bases lying between them. CDR1 and CDR2 from the germline V gene are SGHRS and YFSETQ. The CDR3 has 15 residues. The CDR3 nucleotides are TGCGCCAGCAGTCTCGGTTGGGATGGGCGAGATACGCAGTATTTT. Its translation is CASSLGWDGRDTQYF.

This clonotype was counted at least ten times. As DNA, the CDR3 is TGTGCCAGCAGTTCACAGGGGGCGCGGTACGAGCAGTACTTC. This codes for CASSSQGARYEQYF. J is TRBJ2-7 and V is TRBV27, with 9 positions matching TRBD1. V shed 4 bases and J 4 bases; nucleotides not matched to a gene: 5. The CDR3 extends over 14 amino acids. Germline CDR1 is MNHEY and CDR2 is SMNVEV (reference sequence).

Details on this clonotype: Being one base from a much bigger clone, this may be a read error. The chain uses TRBV6-6 and TRBJ1-2, with D perhaps matching TRBD1 (5 bases). CDR1 and CDR2 from the germline V gene are MNHNY and SVGAGI (reference sequence). The CDR3 extends over 13 amino acids. The CDR3 loop is CASSTGANYGCTF. In nucleotides, the CDR3 is TGTGCCAGCAGTACCGGGGCTAACTATGGCTGCACCTTC.

This clonotype was seen ten or more times. This chain joins TRBV9 and TRBJ2-7; D may match TRBD1 or TRBD2 (6 bases each). This CDR3 is built from 16 residues. CDR1 SGDLS and CDR2 YYNGEE come from the germline V gene. Trimming removed 2 bases at V and 3 bases at J, with 18 bases between. The CDR3 reads CASSVGGNRPLYEQYF. CDR3 coding DNA: TGTGCCAGCAGCGTGGGGGGCAACCGCCCTCTCTACGAGCAGTACTTC. Using reference TRBV9 and TRBJ2-7 for the parts outside the CDR3, the full variable domain is DSGVTQTPKHLITATGQRVTLRCSPRSGDLSVYWYQQSLDQGLQFLIQYYNGEERAKGNILERFSAQQFPDLHSELNLSSLELGDSALYFCASSVGGNRPLYEQYFGPGTRLTVT.

This clonotype was counted at least ten times. This chain connects TRBV24-1 to TRBJ2-1; D gene ambiguous. Germline assignment: CDR1 KGHDR and CDR2 SFDVKD. With 10 bases removed from V and 8 bases from J, the gap between germline ends came to 14 bases. The CDR3 is 12 amino acids. Here the CDR3 DNA reads TGTGCCACTAGACAAAATTCCGATGAGCAGTTCTTC. Its protein is CATRQNSDEQFF.

In its sample, this clonotype was seen many times. The rearrangement joins TRBV20-1 to TRBJ2-7, with D tentatively TRBD1 or TRBD2 (5 bases each). V was clipped by 3 bases and J by 7 bases, with 13 bases between them. CDR1 and CDR2 from the germline V gene are DFQATT and SNEGSKA (reference sequence). The CDR3 extends over 12 amino acids. CDR3 sequence reads: CSAREDTWEQYF. The CDR3 DNA follows: TGCAGTGCTAGGGAGGACACCTGGGAGCAGTACTTC.

This clonotype showed up just once. The V and J genes are TRBV4-2 and TRBJ1-1, with a tentative D call TRBD1 (5 bases). The V gene lost 1 base and the J gene lost 1 base, with 10 bases spanning the gap. This CDR3 contains 15 residues. CDR1 and CDR2 (germline): LGHNA, YNFKEQ. The CDR3 region has the DNA TGTGCCAGCAGCCAAGCGGACGGACAGAACACTGAAGCTTTCTTT. This sequence encodes CASSQADGQNTEAFF.

About this clonotype itself: Possible read error: a much larger clone is one base away. This chain connects TRBV5-1 to TRBJ2-1, with 8 bases that match TRBD2. This CDR3 is built from 16 residues. In germline, CDR1 is SGHRS, CDR2 YFSETQ. The CDR3 region has the DNA TGCGCCGGCAGCTTGGTTAGCGGGGCCGGGTTGAATGAGCAGTTCTTC. This sequence encodes CAGSLVSGAGLNEQFF.

A few counts support this clonotype. The junction departs from the called germline gene at one end, perhaps through a read error. CDR3 sequence reads: CTSSQDYSSTDTQYF. The CDR3 nucleotides read TGTACCAGCAGCCAGGACTACTCTAGCACAGATACGCAGTATTTT. The chain recombines TRBV3-1 with TRBJ2-3; maybe TRBD2 (6 bases). Germline CDR1 LGHDT, CDR2 YNNKEL (reference sequence). The CDR3 loop spans 15 amino acids.

This clonotype was recorded at least ten times. The chain is built from TRBV7-9 and TRBJ2-5; D possibly corresponds to TRBD2 (5 bases). V lost 7 bases and J lost 5, with 17 bases in between. The CDR3 totals 14 residues. Germline V lookup: CDR1 SEHNR, CDR2 FQNEAQ (reference sequence). For the CDR3, the DNA is TGTGCCAGCACCCTTCTAGGAGGACGGGAGACCCAGTACTTC. Protein product: CASTLLGGRETQYF.

In its sample, this clonotype was seen a few times. The rearrangement links TRBV18 to TRBJ1-5; TRBD1 might be the D (6 bases). The germline V and J ends were trimmed by 4 bases and 7 bases, with 20 bases remaining between them. This CDR3 spans 16 amino acids. Germline CDR1 reads KGHSH; CDR2 reads LQKENI. CDR3 in amino acids: CASSRMMQGNQQPQHF. The CDR3, as DNA: TGTGCCAGCTCACGTATGATGCAGGGGAATCAGCAGCCCCAGCATTTT.

There are many counts of this clonotype. This rearrangement joins TRBV7-2 to TRBJ2-5, with D maybe TRBD2 (5 bases). Deletions cut 5 bases from V and 5 bases from J, with 12 bases between. This CDR3 is built from 13 residues. CDR1 SGHTA and CDR2 FQGNSA come from the germline V gene. The CDR3 bases are TGTGCCAGCAGCCAAGCGGTCGGGGAGACCCAGTACTTC. Translating gives CASSQAVGETQYF.

This clonotype was seen only once. The rearrangement uses TRBV6-4 and TRBJ2-3; TRBD2 agrees at 11 bases. The trim removed 3 bases at V and 2 bases at J, leaving 4 bases unmatched. This CDR3 comprises 16 residues. The germline V gene has CDR1 MRHNA and CDR2 SNTAGT. The CDR3: CASSETSGSPTDTQYF. The CDR3 nucleotides read TGTGCCAGCAGTGAAACTAGCGGGAGCCCCACAGATACGCAGTATTTT.

This clonotype has a count of ten or more. The CDR3 sequence is CASSLGESTGELFF. The CDR3 DNA sequence: TGTGCCAGCAGCTTAGGAGAGAGTACCGGGGAGCTGTTTTTT. The chain combines TRBV7-3 with TRBJ2-2; D gene uncertain. Trimming took 2 bases from V and 5 from J, leaving 9 bases between them. This CDR3 region has 14 residues. Germline CDR1 and CDR2: SGHTA and FQGTGA.

This clonotype was observed at least ten times. The CDR3: CASSLAAGVGNTIYF. The CDR3 bases are TGTGCCAGCAGCTTAGCGGCTGGGGTTGGAAACACCATATATTTT. This chain connects TRBV7-8 to TRBJ1-3; D is undetermined. CDR3 length equals 15 residues. The germline V gene encodes CDR1 SGHVS and CDR2 FQNEAQ. V was clipped by 0 bases and J by 3 bases, with 9 bases between them. The variable domain in full, completed from reference TRBV7-8 and TRBJ1-3, reads GAGVSQSPRYKVAKRGQDVALRCDPISGHVSLFWYQQALGQGPEFLTYFQNEAQLDKSGLPSDRFFAERPEGSVSTLKIQRTQQEDSAVYLCASSLAAGVGNTIYFGEGSWLTVV.

This clonotype was recorded many times. The chain uses TRBV2 and TRBJ2-6; 14 bases fit TRBD2. The ends lost 7 bases at V and 4 bases at J; junction bases unmatched: 9. Per germline, CDR1 SNHLY and CDR2 FYNNEI. The CDR3 contains 18 residues. Here the CDR3 reads CASIRTSGGPTGANVLTF. As DNA, the CDR3 is TGTGCCAGCATCCGGACTAGCGGGGGGCCTACCGGGGCCAACGTCCTGACTTTC.

V gene TRBV28 combines with J gene TRBJ2-3, with 10 bases lining up with TRBD1. Unmatched junction bases numbered 8, after V lost 4 bases and J lost 4 bases. There are 16 residues in the CDR3. CDR1 and CDR2 (germline): MDHEN, SYDVKM. CDR3 DNA: TGTGCCAGCAGTTCCCCTTGGACAGGGGGAGCAGATACGCAGTATTTT. Encoded protein: CASSSPWTGGADTQYF.

This clonotype was counted at least ten times. The chain employs TRBV20-1 and TRBJ2-1; D remains ambiguous. CDR1 DFQATT and CDR2 SNEGSKA come from the germline V gene (reference sequence). V dropped 6 bases and J dropped 3 bases, with 12 bases sitting between them. The CDR3 spans 13 residues. This chain's CDR3 is CSALTPFYNEQFF. Written as DNA, the CDR3 is TGCAGTGCCTTGACCCCTTTCTACAATGAGCAGTTCTTC.

As for this clonotype: Being one base from a much bigger clone, this may be a read error. The rearrangement joins TRBV20-1 to TRBJ2-3; weak D call: TRBD1 (5 bases). Germline V CDR1 and CDR2: DFQATT, SNEGSKA (reference sequence). The CDR3 is 13 amino acids. The CDR3 DNA sequence: TGCAGCCCCGCCAGTCCCAGGGTGGGTACGCAGTATTTT. The encoded protein is CSPASPRVGTQYF.

In this sample, this clonotype turned up once. A read error is possible here, since a much larger clone lies one base away. The rearrangement joins TRBV20-1 to TRBJ2-5; TRBD2 matches 10 bases. The CDR3 length is 16 residues. Losses at the gene ends were 5 bases for V and 5 bases for J; bases not matched to a gene: 14. Germline CDR1 DFQATT, CDR2 SNEGSKA (reference sequence). The CDR3 sequence is CSAGGKSSGSRETQYF. CDR3 in DNA: TGCAGTGCTGGGGGGAAATCTAGCGGGAGTCGTGAGACCCAGTACTTC.

This clonotype has a handful of counts. The chain uses TRBV28 and TRBJ2-5; TRBD1 or TRBD2 may be the D gene (5 bases each). The CDR3 has 13 residues. V was pared by 10 bases and J by 1 base, with 13 bases between. From germline, CDR1 is MDHEN and CDR2 SYDVKM. The CDR3, as DNA: TGTGCCACCAACACGGGGCGCCAAGAGACCCAGTACTTC. This gives the protein CATNTGRQETQYF.

This clonotype was counted only a few times. This rearrangement joins TRBV24-1 to TRBJ2-3, with 11 bases aligning to TRBD2. Germline CDR1 and CDR2: KGHDR and SFDVKD. V shed 3 bases, J shed 1 base, and the junction held 2 bases outside the gene matches. This CDR3 contains 16 residues. Here the CDR3 reads CATSDLAGGGTDTQYF. The CDR3 nucleotides read TGTGCCACCAGTGATCTAGCGGGGGGAGGCACAGATACGCAGTATTTT.

To note about this clonotype: The junction does not match germline at one end; this may be a read error. The CDR3 loop is CASSFRGPANAGELFF. For the CDR3, the DNA is TGTGCCAGCAGCTTTAGGGGCCCTGCGAACGCCGGGGAGCTGTTTTTT. V is TRBV7-2 and J is TRBJ2-2; possibly TRBD1 for D (5 bases). The CDR3 sequence is 16 residues long. Per germline, CDR1 SGHTA and CDR2 FQGNSA.

This clonotype was detected ten times or more. This chain joins TRBV7-9 and TRBJ2-1; the match to TRBD2 covers 9 bases. Unmatched junction bases numbered 6, after V lost 5 bases and J lost 4 bases. CDR3 length: 15 amino acids. From germline, CDR1 is SEHNR and CDR2 FQNEAQ (reference sequence). In DNA, the CDR3 is TGTGCCAGCAGCCTCAGCGGGGGGACATACAATGAGCAGTTCTTC. Protein: CASSLSGGTYNEQFF. The entire variable domain, with the rest obtained from reference TRBV7-9 and TRBJ2-1, is as follows: DTGVSQNPRHKITKRGQNVTFRCDPISEHNRLYWYRQTLGQGPEFLTYFQNEAQLEKSRLLSDRFSAERPKGSFSTLEIQRTEQGDSAMYLCASSLSGGTYNEQFFGPGTRLTVL.

This clonotype came up once. This sequence may be a read error, since a much larger clone differs from it by one base. This CDR3 fails to terminate in the conserved phenylalanine or tryptophan, so it likely reflects a read error. This chain joins TRBV30 and TRBJ2-1; 7 bases map to TRBD2. The CDR3 has 14 amino acids. Germline V gene lookup returns CDR1 GTSNPN and CDR2 SVGIG (reference sequence). The CDR3: CAGRASRALDEQFL. As DNA, the CDR3 is TGTGCTGGGAGGGCTAGCCGGGCGTTGGATGAGCAGTTCCTC.

This clonotype was recorded at least ten times. This rearrangement joins TRBV7-9 to TRBJ2-3; 11 bases align to TRBD2. The CDR3 sequence is 13 residues long. Germline CDR1 reads SEHNR; CDR2 reads FQNEAQ (reference sequence). V dropped 8 bases and J dropped 3; count of bases not matched to a gene: 1. CDR3 loop: CASLAGGTDTQYF. In nucleotides, the CDR3 is TGTGCCAGCTTAGCGGGGGGGACAGATACGCAGTATTTT.

V usage is TRBV6-1 and J usage is TRBJ2-2; the D gene is possibly TRBD1 (6 bases). V lost 7 bases to trimming and J lost 1 base, with 13 bases between them. The CDR3 runs to 15 residues. Per germline, CDR1 MNHNS and CDR2 SASEGT. CDR3: CASNERRGNTGELFF. CDR3 DNA: TGTGCCAGCAACGAGCGCAGGGGGAACACCGGGGAGCTGTTTTTT.

This clonotype came up many times. The V call is TRBV5-8, the J call TRBJ1-5, with D uncertain. Germline values: CDR1 SGHTS, CDR2 YDEGEE. V gave up 1 base and J gave up 0 bases, with 8 bases separating them. The CDR3 loop spans 15 amino acids. The CDR3 reads CASSLSDYSNQPQHF. Written as DNA, the CDR3 is TGTGCCAGCAGCTTGTCCGACTATAGCAATCAGCCCCAGCATTTT. Variable domain in full (rest from reference TRBV5-8 and TRBJ1-5): EAGVTQSPTHLIKTRGQQATLRCSPISGHTSVYWYQQALGLGLQFLLWYDEGEERNRGNFPPRFSGRQFPNYSSELNVNALELEDSALYLCASSLSDYSNQPQHFGDGTRLSIL.